These T cell receptor beta chains were read from a single sample in a study of blood T cell repertoires in COVID-19. Data came from immunoSEQ multiplex PCR; TCRdb stores just in-frame clones and leaves some out. The sample contains approximately 69,000 clones, about 81% of which appear only once. The sequenced sample was peripheral blood. The origin of the receptors is a woman of 80 years or more with acute or convalescent COVID-19. The CDR3 runs from the conserved cysteine through the conserved F or W. Each record gives: D gene, clone size, J gene, V gene, CDR3 DNA, CDR3 protein. The D gene is left open where the match is weak. Clone size is shown for a subset of rows, as once, few, many or a class of expanded clone.

>-|-|TRBJ2-1|TRBV2
TGTGCCAGCAGTGATATGAACAGACAATCCTACAATGAGCAGTTCTTC
CASSDMNRQSYNEQFF
>-|-|TRBJ2-1|TRBV7-3
TGTGCCAGCACCAGAGGGACCCAGGGGAACGAGCAGTTCTTC
CASTRGTQGNEQFF
>TRBD1|-|TRBJ2-1|TRBV5-1
TGCGCCAGCAGTTCCCTGGGGACAGGGGCACTAGCCGATTACAATGAGCAGTTCTTC
CASSSLGTGALADYNEQFF
>TRBD1|-|TRBJ1-1|TRBV14
TGTGCCAGCAGCCGGACAGGGGGCACTGAAGCTTTCTTT
CASSRTGGTEAFF
>-|-|TRBJ1-5|TRBV3-1/TRBV3-2
TGTGCCAGCAGCCAGTGGGCAGGGAATCAGCCCCAGCATTTT
CASSQWAGNQPQHF
>TRBD1|-|TRBJ1-3|TRBV6-5
TGTGCCAGCAGTTTGGCGACAGGGAGCTCTGGAAACACCATATATTTT
CASSLATGSSGNTIYF
>-|few|TRBJ1-1|TRBV4-2
TGTGCCAGCAGCTACAGGGCCCTGAACACTGAAGCTTTCTTT
CASSYRALNTEAFF
>TRBD2|-|TRBJ2-7|TRBV2
TGTGCCAGCAAGTGCCCTGCGGGGGAGGACCGACTATCCTACGAGCAGTACTTC
CASKCPAGEDRLSYEQYF
>TRBD2|few|TRBJ2-7|TRBV9
TGTGCCAGCAGCGTTAGCGGGAGGGCCGACGAGCAGTACTTC
CASSVSGRADEQYF
>-|-|TRBJ1-4|TRBV25-1
TGTGCCAGCAGACCCAACAGGGCCCCTAATGAAAAACTGTTTTTT
CASRPNRAPNEKLFF
>TRBD1|-|TRBJ2-3|TRBV5-1
TGCGCCAGCAGCCTCCGGGTTGTTGGGCAGGGGGCGGGAGATACGCAGTATTTT
CASSLRVVGQGAGDTQYF
>-|-|TRBJ1-6|TRBV12-3/TRBV12-4
TGTGCCAGCGGGGAAAAGGGGTCACCCCTCCACTTT
CASGEKGSPLHF
>-|few|TRBJ1-2|TRBV5-4
TGTGCCAGCAGCGACACAGGGCCTTATGGCTACACCTTC
CASSDTGPYGYTF
>-|-|TRBJ2-1|TRBV10-3
TGTGCCATCAGTGAGTCAGCTAGCGCCCCCGCTACGGATGAGCAGTTCTTC
CAISESASAPATDEQFF
>-|-|TRBJ2-3|TRBV3-1/TRBV3-2
TGTGCCAGCAGCCAATCAGCCGGGACAACGAGGGATACGCAGTATTTT
CASSQSAGTTRDTQYF
>-|-|TRBJ2-1|TRBV23-1
TGCGCCAGCAAGCCTTGCCGGTCCTACAATGAGCAGTTCTTC
CASKPCRSYNEQFF
>-|-|TRBJ1-5|TRBV19
TGTGCCAGTAGTATAGTTTGGAGGCAGCCCCAGCATTTT
CASSIVWRQPQHF
>TRBD1|-|TRBJ2-5|TRBV27
TGTGCCAGCAAGGGACAGGGGGTTCAAGAGACCCAGTACTTC
CASKGQGVQETQYF
>TRBD2|-|TRBJ2-2|TRBV7-3
TGTGCCAGCAGCGAGCCGGGACTAAACACCGGGGAGCTGTTTTTT
CASSEPGLNTGELFF
>-|-|TRBJ1-1|TRBV6-1
TGTGCCAGCAGTGAAGCGCCTACTTTCACTGAAGCTTTCTTT
CASSEAPTFTEAFF
>TRBD2|-|TRBJ2-3|TRBV2
TGTGCCAGTTCCTCGGCACTAGCGGACACAGATACGCAGTATTTT
CASSSALADTDTQYF
>TRBD1|-|TRBJ2-7|TRBV28
TGTGCCAGCAGTTTCTGGGGGTCGGACAGGGTGCCGTCGGGCGTTTTCTACGAGCAGTACTTC
CASSFWGSDRVPSGVFYEQYF
>TRBD2|-|TRBJ2-2|TRBV6-2/TRBV6-3
TGTGCCAGCAGTGTCCCGCGGGGGTCGAACACCGGGGAGCTGTTTTTT
CASSVPRGSNTGELFF
>-|-|TRBJ2-7|TRBV28
TGTGCCAGCTCCTCTTTGAAGGCCATCGTACAGGCAATTTACGAGCAGTACTTC
CASSSLKAIVQAIYEQYF
>-|-|TRBJ1-5|TRBV21-1
TGTGCCAGCAGCAAAGACGAGGACAGAACAAAGGCTAGCAATCAGCCCCAGCATTTT
CASSKDEDRTKASNQPQHF
>-|-|TRBJ1-3|TRBV30
TGTGCCTGGAGCCGGGACTCCGGCTCTGGAAACACCATATATTTT
CAWSRDSGSGNTIYF
>TRBD2|-|TRBJ2-5|TRBV19
TGTGCCAGTAGTACCCTCCGACTAGCGGATCAAGAGACCCAGTACTTC
CASSTLRLADQETQYF
>-|-|TRBJ1-3|TRBV30
TGTGCCTGGAGTGTACCGGGTCCCCTCTCTGGAAACACCATATATTTT
CAWSVPGPLSGNTIYF
>-|-|TRBJ2-3|TRBV7-8
TGTGCCAGCAGCTTCCCCTTTGCAGATACGCAGTATTTT
CASSFPFADTQYF
>TRBD2|-|TRBJ2-2|TRBV5-1
TGCGCCAGCAGCTGGCCCAGCGGGAGGGCCTTGCCCGGGGAGCTGTTTTTT
CASSWPSGRALPGELFF
>TRBD2|once|TRBJ2-2|TRBV7-6
TGTGCCAGCAGCTTATGGCACGGACTAGCGGAAAACACCGGGGAGCTGTTTTTT
CASSLWHGLAENTGELFF
>TRBD2|once|TRBJ2-1|TRBV7-8
TGTGCCAGCAGCCCCGGGGGACTAGCGATTACCTACAATGAGCAGTTCTTC
CASSPGGLAITYNEQFF
>-|-|TRBJ2-6|TRBV19
TGTGCCAGTAGTATTGAGGGATTCCAGAGAACCAGGCCTAGGGTCCTGACTTTC
CASSIEGFQRTRPRVLTF
>TRBD1|-|TRBJ1-2|TRBV7-9
TGTGCCAGCAGCGGGGGGGGACAGGCCCGATATGGCTACACCTTC
CASSGGGQARYGYTF
>TRBD2|-|TRBJ2-3|TRBV4-1
TGCGCCAGCAGCCAAGTCCTAGCGGGGGCCACAGATACGCAGTATTTT
CASSQVLAGATDTQYF
>TRBD1|-|TRBJ1-1|TRBV7-2
TGTGCCAGCAGCCGTGGACAGGGTAACACTGAAGCTTTCTTT
CASSRGQGNTEAFF
>-|-|TRBJ2-7|TRBV7-2
TGTGCCAGCAGCTTAACCGGGGGGCTCTTAGTCTACGAGCAGTACTTC
CASSLTGGLLVYEQYF